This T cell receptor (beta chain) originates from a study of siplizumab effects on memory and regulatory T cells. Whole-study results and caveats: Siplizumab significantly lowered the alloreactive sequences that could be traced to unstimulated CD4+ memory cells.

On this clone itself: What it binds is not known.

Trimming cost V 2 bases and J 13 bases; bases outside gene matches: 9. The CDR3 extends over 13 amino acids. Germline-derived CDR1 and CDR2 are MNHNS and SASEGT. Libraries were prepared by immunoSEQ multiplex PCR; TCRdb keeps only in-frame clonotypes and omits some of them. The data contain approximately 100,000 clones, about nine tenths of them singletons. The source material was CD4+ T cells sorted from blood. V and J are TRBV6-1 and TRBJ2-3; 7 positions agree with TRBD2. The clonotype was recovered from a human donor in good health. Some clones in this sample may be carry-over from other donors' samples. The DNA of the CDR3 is TGTGCCAGCAGTGAAACTCTCCGGGGGGAAAAGTATTTT. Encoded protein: CASSETLRGEKYF.